This T cell receptor (beta chain) originates from a study of OX40 agonist ivuxolimab in advanced cancers. The wider study: Having had anti-PD-1, anti-PD-L1 or anti-CTLA-4 therapy before was allowed, and around 44% had some. Three partial responders included one hepatocellular carcinoma patient and two cutaneous melanoma patients.

Study-wide points: Low normalized clonal expansion also occurred in some nonresponding patients.

A note on this clone: Its antigen is not identified.

J gave up 6 bases and V 4 bases, and 6 bases lay outside the gene matches. Looked up from germline, CDR1 is MNHEY and CDR2 is SMNVEV (reference sequence). The length of the CDR3 is 14 residues. Profiled with immunoSEQ multiplex PCR; TCRdb holds only in-frame clones, not every one. The sample lists 50,000 or so clones, over 85% occurring once. The rearrangement links TRBV27 to TRBJ2-7, with TRBD1 identical over 10 bases. Sample: CD4+ or CD8+ T cells sorted from blood, taken in a trial of the OX40 agonist ivuxolimab. The clonotype originates from an adult with an advanced solid tumor such as melanoma, head and neck, liver or kidney cancer. In DNA form, the CDR3 reads TGTGCCAGCAGTTCCCAGACAGGGGGCCTCGAGCAGTACTTC. It yields the protein CASSSQTGGLEQYF.